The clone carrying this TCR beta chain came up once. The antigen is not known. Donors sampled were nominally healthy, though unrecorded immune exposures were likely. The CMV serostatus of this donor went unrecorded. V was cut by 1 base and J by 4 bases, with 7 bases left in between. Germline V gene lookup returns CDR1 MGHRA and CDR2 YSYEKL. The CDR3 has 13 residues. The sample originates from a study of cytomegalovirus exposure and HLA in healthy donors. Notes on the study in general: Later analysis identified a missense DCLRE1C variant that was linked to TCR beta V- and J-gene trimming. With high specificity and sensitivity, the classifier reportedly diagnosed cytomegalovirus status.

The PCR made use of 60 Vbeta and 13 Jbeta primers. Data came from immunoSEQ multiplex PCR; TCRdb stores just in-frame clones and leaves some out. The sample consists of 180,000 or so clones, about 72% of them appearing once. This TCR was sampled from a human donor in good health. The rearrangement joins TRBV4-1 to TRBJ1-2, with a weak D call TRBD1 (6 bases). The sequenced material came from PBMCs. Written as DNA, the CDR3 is TGCGCCAGCAGCCAAGCGACAGGCTATGGCTACACCTTC. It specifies CASSQATGYGYTF.